Listed below are T cell receptor beta chains from one sample, sequenced in a study of breast tumors, draining lymph nodes, adjacent tissues. TCRdb re-called the multiplex PCR reads through MiXCR, storing one row per CDR3 protein. Of approximately 100,000 distinct CDR3 sequences listed, less than 40% were seen once; the top ten hold around 5.9%. Sequencing was carried out using axillary lymph node tissue. These receptors all stem from a female donor with breast cancer. Some clones in this sample may be carry-over from other donors' samples. The CDR3 runs from the conserved cysteine through the conserved F or W. A D gene is named only where the DNA matches it firmly. Size is omitted from some rows. Given values are once, few, many or a class for expanded clones.

d_call clone_size j_call v_call cdr3_aa cdr3_nt
TRBD2 few TRBJ2-3 TRBV5-4 CASRPPIGGGAPDTQYF TGTGCCAGCAGGCCTCCGATCGGCGGGGGGGCCCCAGATACGCAGTATTTT
- many TRBJ1-6 TRBV5-8 CASSLEWGDTYNSPLHF TGTGCCAGCAGCTTGGAGTGGGGCGACACCTATAATTCACCCCTCCACTTT
- many TRBJ2-3 TRBV9 CASSVVGNPSTDTQYF TGTGCCAGCAGCGTAGTAGGGAATCCTAGCACAGATACGCAGTATTTT
TRBD1 many TRBJ1-2 TRBV29-1 CSVDRGWGYTF TGCAGCGTGGACAGGGGTTGGGGCTACACCTTC
- many TRBJ1-2 TRBV7-8 CASSFTTEGYTF TGTGCCAGCAGCTTTACTACTGAGGGCTACACCTTC
- - TRBJ2-7 TRBV7-3 CASSSHTGFSYEQYF TGTGCCAGCAGCTCCCACACAGGGTTCTCCTACGAGCAGTACTTC
TRBD2 many TRBJ2-2 TRBV9 CASSVSGRGWTGELFF TGTGCCAGCAGCGTTAGCGGGAGAGGGTGGACCGGGGAGCTGTTTTTT
- - TRBJ1-4 TRBV11-1 CASGLVGENLFF TGTGCCAGCGGCTTAGTCGGTGAAAACCTGTTTTTT
- many TRBJ2-1 TRBV6-6 CASRLQGQSYNEQFF TGTGCCAGCAGACTCCAGGGGCAATCCTACAATGAGCAGTTCTTC
- many TRBJ2-1 TRBV19 CASSISGYNEQFF TGTGCCAGTAGTATCTCCGGGTACAATGAGCAGTTCTTC
TRBD1 - TRBJ2-7 TRBV4-1 CASSIPGQNYEQYF TGCGCCAGCAGCATCCCGGGACAGAACTACGAGCAGTACTTC
TRBD2 - TRBJ2-1 TRBV5-1 CASSLGTSGLTYNEQSF TGCGCCAGCAGCTTAGGGACTAGCGGGTTGACCTACAATGAGCAGTCCTTC
- - TRBJ1-2 TRBV7-2 CASSPRGRPHYGYPF TGTGCCAGCAGCCCAAGAGGTAGGCCCCACTATGGCTACCCCTTC
- few TRBJ1-1 TRBV20-1 CSAWGAGAKGTEAFF TGCAGTGCCTGGGGGGCGGGGGCTAAAGGCACTGAAGCTTTCTTT
- - TRBJ2-7 TRBV20-1 CGAQRDSHYAQYF TGCGGTGCTCAGCGGGACAGCCACTACGCGCAGTACTTC
- many TRBJ2-7 TRBV2 CASSDFGGNYEQYF TGTGCCAGCAGTGATTTCGGCGGGAACTACGAGCAGTACTTC
TRBD1 - TRBJ2-5 TRBV7-2 CASSSWTGAEETQYF TGTGCCAGCAGCTCGTGGACAGGAGCGGAAGAGACCCAGTACTTC